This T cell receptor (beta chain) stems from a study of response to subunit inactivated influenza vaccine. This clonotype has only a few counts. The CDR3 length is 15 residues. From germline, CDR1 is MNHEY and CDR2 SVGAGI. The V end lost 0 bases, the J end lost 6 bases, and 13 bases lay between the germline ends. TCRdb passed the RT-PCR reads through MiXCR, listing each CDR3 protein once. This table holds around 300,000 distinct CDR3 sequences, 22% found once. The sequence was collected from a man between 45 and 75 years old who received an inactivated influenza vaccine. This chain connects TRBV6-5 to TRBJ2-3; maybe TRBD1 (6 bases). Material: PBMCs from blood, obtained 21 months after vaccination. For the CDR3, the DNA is TGTGCCAGCAGTTACTCGGGGGCCCGGGTGGATACGCAGTATTTT. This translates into CASSYSGARVDTQYF.